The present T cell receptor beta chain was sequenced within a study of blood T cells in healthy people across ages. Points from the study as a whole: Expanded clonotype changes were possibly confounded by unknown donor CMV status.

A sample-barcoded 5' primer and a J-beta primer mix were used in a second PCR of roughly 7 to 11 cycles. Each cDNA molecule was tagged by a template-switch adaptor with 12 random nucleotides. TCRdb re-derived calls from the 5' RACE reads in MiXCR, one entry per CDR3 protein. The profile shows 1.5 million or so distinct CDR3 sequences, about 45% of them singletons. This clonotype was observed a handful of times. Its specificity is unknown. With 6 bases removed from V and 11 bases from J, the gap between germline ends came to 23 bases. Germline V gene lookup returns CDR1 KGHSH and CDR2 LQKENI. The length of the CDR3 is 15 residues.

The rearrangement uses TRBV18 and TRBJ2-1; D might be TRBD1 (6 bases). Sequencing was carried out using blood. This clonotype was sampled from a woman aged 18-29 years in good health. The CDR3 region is CASSSENRVAMKQFF. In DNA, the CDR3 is TGTGCCAGCTCGTCAGAAAACAGGGTCGCGATGAAGCAGTTCTTC.